This T cell receptor beta chain was retrieved from a study of siplizumab effects on memory and regulatory T cells. In its sample, this clone was seen once. Measured with immunoSEQ multiplex PCR; TCRdb has only the in-frame clones, and not every one. This table holds about 110,000 clones, 92% found once. J was trimmed by 5 bases and V by 4 bases; bases with no gene match: 11. Germline V gives CDR1 SGHNT, CDR2 YYREEE (reference sequence). CDR3 size: 15 residues. This receptor was identified in a human donor in good health. The rearrangement joins TRBV5-4 to TRBJ1-2; TRBD1 agrees at 7 bases. The source material was CD4+ T cells sorted from blood. CDR3 residues: CASSVAPGQIYGYTF. The CDR3 coding sequence is TGTGCCAGCAGCGTGGCCCCGGGACAGATATATGGCTACACCTTC. Filled out from reference TRBV5-4 and TRBJ1-2, the complete variable domain reads ETGVTQSPTHLIKTRGQQVTLRCSSQSGHNTVSWYQQALGQGPQFIFQYYREEENGRGNFPPRFSGLQFPNYSSELNVNALELDDSALYLCASSVAPGQIYGYTFGSGTRLTVV.